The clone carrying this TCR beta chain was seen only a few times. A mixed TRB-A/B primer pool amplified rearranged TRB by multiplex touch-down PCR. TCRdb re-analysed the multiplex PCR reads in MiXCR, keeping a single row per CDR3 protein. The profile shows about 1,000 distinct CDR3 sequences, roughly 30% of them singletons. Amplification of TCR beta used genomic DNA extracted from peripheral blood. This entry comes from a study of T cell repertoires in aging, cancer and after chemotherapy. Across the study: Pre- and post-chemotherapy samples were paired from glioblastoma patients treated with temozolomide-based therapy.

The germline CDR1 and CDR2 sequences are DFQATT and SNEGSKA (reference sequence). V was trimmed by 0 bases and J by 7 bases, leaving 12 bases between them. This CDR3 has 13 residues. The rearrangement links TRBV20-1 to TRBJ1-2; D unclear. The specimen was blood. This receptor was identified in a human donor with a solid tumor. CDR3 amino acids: CSARDHPHSGYTF. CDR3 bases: TGCAGTGCTAGAGATCACCCCCACAGTGGCTACACCTTC.